This is a list of T cell receptor beta chains from one sample in a study of cytomegalovirus exposure and HLA in healthy donors. The data were produced by immunoSEQ multiplex PCR, yet TCRdb's version contains in-frame clones alone and is incomplete. The table lists around 130,000 clones, 73% of them singletons, with over 2% in the top ten. Sequencing was done on a sample of PBMCs. The receptors stem from a woman between 40 and 55 years old in good health and CMV-seropositive. Both conserved end residues are part of each CDR3. Fields, in order: J gene, D gene, clone size, V gene, CDR3 protein, CDR3 DNA. A D gene is named only where the DNA matches it firmly. Size tells how often a clone was seen (once, few, many) or the class of an expanded clone, and some rows leave it out.

>TRBJ1-2|.|.|TRBV7-8
CASSLEAGAYYGYTF
TGTGCCAGCAGCTTAGAGGCAGGGGCCTACTATGGCTACACCTTC
>TRBJ2-2|TRBD2|.|TRBV7-8
CASRRLAGMSTGELFF
TGTGCCAGCAGGAGACTAGCGGGGATGAGCACCGGGGAGCTGTTTTTT
>TRBJ2-1|TRBD1|.|TRBV15
CATSRDGWDRGDNEQFF
TGTGCCACCAGCAGAGATGGCTGGGACAGGGGCGACAATGAGCAGTTCTTC
>TRBJ1-1|.|.|TRBV5-6
CASSLAGQGRVTEAFF
TGTGCCAGCAGCTTGGCCGGGCAGGGCAGGGTCACTGAAGCTTTCTTT
>TRBJ2-7|.|.|TRBV12-1
CASSCKAKCYYEQYF
TGTGCCAGCAGCTGCAAAGCGAAGTGCTACTACGAGCAGTACTTC
>TRBJ2-7|TRBD1|once|TRBV7-2
CASSPDRGGYEQYF
TGTGCCAGCAGCCCCGACAGGGGAGGCTACGAGCAGTACTTC
>TRBJ1-1|TRBD1|once|TRBV15
CATSTHRGTTEAFF
TGTGCCACCAGCACTCACAGGGGGACGACTGAAGCTTTCTTT
>TRBJ2-7|.|few|TRBV5-4
CASSLSGDLYEQYF
TGTGCCAGCAGCTTATCAGGCGACCTCTACGAGCAGTACTTC
>TRBJ1-2|.|.|TRBV4-2
CASSQGGSNYGYTF
TGTGCCAGCAGCCAAGGCGGCAGCAACTATGGCTACACCTTC
>TRBJ1-1|.|few|TRBV12-5
CASGLNTGYEAFF
TGTGCTAGTGGCCTAAACACAGGTTATGAAGCTTTCTTT
>TRBJ1-2|.|.|TRBV30
CAWSTQEGLLGAHGYTF
TGTGCCTGGAGTACCCAAGAGGGCCTACTAGGAGCTCATGGCTACACCTTC
>TRBJ1-6|.|once|TRBV7-2
CASSFGAHSSPLHF
TGTGCCAGCAGCTTTGGAGCGCATAGTTCACCCCTCCACTTT
>TRBJ1-1|TRBD1|.|TRBV7-9
CASSNTGQGGTEAFF
TGTGCCAGCAGTAATACGGGACAGGGAGGGACTGAAGCTTTCTTT
>TRBJ1-1|.|.|TRBV9
CASSVEMEGAEAFF
TGTGCCAGCAGCGTAGAAATGGAGGGCGCTGAAGCTTTCTTT
>TRBJ1-1|.|.|TRBV28
CASSIQISTEAFF
TGTGCCAGCAGTATACAGATATCGACTGAAGCTTTCTTT
>TRBJ2-6|TRBD1|.|TRBV7-2
CASSLRQGSGANVLTF
TGTGCCAGCAGCCTTCGACAGGGGTCTGGGGCCAACGTCCTGACTTTC
>TRBJ2-7|.|few|TRBV7-2
CASSLGLFYEQYF
TGTGCCAGCAGCTTGGGACTTTTTTACGAGCAGTACTTC
>TRBJ2-3|.|.|TRBV28
CASSPTWESDTQYF
TGTGCCAGCAGCCCGACTTGGGAGTCGGATACGCAGTATTTT
>TRBJ2-1|.|.|TRBV6-5
CASSSNRGLRGDEQFF
TGTGCCAGCAGTTCCAACAGGGGATTGAGGGGGGATGAGCAGTTCTTC
>TRBJ1-2|.|.|TRBV27
CASSRQVSAGYTF
TGTGCCAGCAGTCGACAGGTTAGTGCTGGCTACACCTTC
>TRBJ2-3|.|.|TRBV4-1
CASSPGTASGTDTQYF
TGCGCCAGCAGCCCAGGGACTGCGTCGGGCACAGATACGCAGTATTTT
>TRBJ2-5|TRBD1|.|TRBV7-2
CASSLGQGSGEQETQYF
TGTGCCAGCAGCCTAGGACAGGGTTCGGGTGAACAAGAGACCCAGTACTTC
>TRBJ1-5|.|.|TRBV7-8
CASSLAGGGQPQHF
TGTGCCAGCAGCTTAGCTGGGGGCGGACAGCCCCAGCATTTT
>TRBJ2-1|TRBD2|.|TRBV6-4
CASSDSASGGANEQFF
TGTGCCAGCAGTGACTCGGCTAGCGGGGGGGCCAATGAGCAGTTCTTC
>TRBJ2-3|TRBD2|.|TRBV19
CARFSLAVVSTDTQYF
TGTGCCAGGTTCTCACTAGCGGTAGTTAGCACAGATACGCAGTATTTT
>TRBJ1-5|TRBD1|.|TRBV19
CATRTGWGGQPQHF
TGTGCCACCCGGACAGGGTGGGGAGGCCAGCCCCAGCATTTT
>TRBJ1-5|.|.|TRBV15
CATSASVGLSNQPQHF
TGTGCCACCAGCGCGTCGGTGGGGCTTAGCAATCAGCCCCAGCATTTT
>TRBJ2-1|.|.|TRBV11-3
CASSLLAGDNEQFF
TGTGCCAGCAGCTTATTGGCAGGGGACAATGAGCAGTTCTTC
>TRBJ1-5|TRBD1|.|TRBV5-6
CASSLRGTGVRNQPQHF
TGTGCCAGCAGCTTGCGGGGGACAGGGGTGAGGAATCAGCCCCAGCATTTT
>TRBJ1-1|.|.|TRBV7-2
CASSPYRELNTEAFF
TGTGCCAGCAGCCCCTACAGGGAACTGAACACTGAAGCTTTCTTT
>TRBJ2-1|TRBD2|few|TRBV6-5
CASSYGRETYNEQFF
TGTGCCAGCAGTTACGGGCGGGAGACTTACAATGAGCAGTTCTTC
>TRBJ1-4|.|.|TRBV9
CASSVDSYNEKLFF
TGTGCCAGCAGCGTGGACAGTTATAATGAAAAACTGTTTTTT
>TRBJ2-3|TRBD2|once|TRBV27
CASSPRLAGTDTQYF
TGTGCCAGCAGTCCCCGGCTAGCGGGTACAGATACGCAGTATTTT
>TRBJ2-2|TRBD1|.|TRBV5-4
CASSQLSPQGANGELFF
TGTGCCAGCAGCCAACTTTCTCCGCAGGGGGCTAACGGGGAGCTGTTTTTT
>TRBJ1-1|.|few|TRBV14
CASSPSSGTEAFF
TGTGCCAGCAGCCCCTCCTCGGGCACTGAAGCTTTCTTT
>TRBJ1-2|.|.|TRBV5-8
CASSLGASNINYGYTF
TGTGCCAGCAGCTTGGGGGCCTCTAACATCAACTATGGCTACACCTTC
>TRBJ1-2|TRBD1|.|TRBV7-9
CASSPGQGPLDGYTF
TGTGCCAGCAGCCCGGGACAGGGGCCTCTGGATGGCTACACCTTC
>TRBJ1-2|TRBD1|.|TRBV29-1
CSGYRDRDGYTF
TGCAGCGGTTACCGGGACAGGGATGGCTACACCTTC
>TRBJ1-1|.|.|TRBV6-5
CASSYSGRMNTEAFF
TGTGCCAGCAGTTACTCCGGGAGGATGAACACTGAAGCTTTCTTT
>TRBJ2-2|TRBD2|once|TRBV10-3
CAISDPGLAGGYTGELFF
TGTGCCATCAGTGACCCGGGACTAGCGGGGGGGTACACCGGGGAGCTGTTTTTT
>TRBJ1-1|.|few|TRBV6-5
CASSLNRENTEAFF
TGTGCCAGCAGTTTAAACAGGGAGAACACTGAAGCTTTCTTT
>TRBJ2-5|TRBD2|.|TRBV5-1
CASSQTSGSGETQYF
TGCGCCAGCAGCCAGACTAGCGGGAGCGGTGAGACCCAGTACTTC
>TRBJ1-2|TRBD1|.|TRBV6-1
CASSQTGANYGYTF
TGTGCCAGCAGTCAGACAGGGGCCAACTATGGCTACACCTTC
>TRBJ2-7|TRBD1|.|TRBV7-9
CASSMTGLDEQYF
TGTGCCAGCAGCATGACAGGGTTAGACGAGCAGTACTTC
>TRBJ1-2|TRBD1|.|TRBV28
CASSRTGGIGYTF
TGTGCCAGCAGTCGGACAGGGGGGATTGGCTACACCTTC